This T cell receptor (beta chain) was captured by sequencing in a study of T cell responses to AZD1222 COVID-19 vaccine. Note on this clone: The antigen remains undetermined.

The germline gives CDR1 LNHDA, CDR2 SQIVND (reference sequence). Trimming took off 4 bases at V and 0 bases at J, with 1 base between the two ends. This CDR3 is 11 amino acids long. Sequencing used immunoSEQ multiplex PCR; TCRdb keeps in-frame clones, though not all of them. The data show about 150,000 clones, with over 75% seen just once and 5.4% held by the top ten. General study results and limits: Recipients of AZD1222 seropositive at baseline numbered only 6 or 7. The study reported that nearly half of spike-specific TCRs target unmutated variant regions. White British donors predominated, females outnumbered males, and clonal diversity was possibly underestimated. Without day 14 samples, only post-peak T cell repertoires were studied.

This TCR was recovered from an adult who received the MenACWY meningococcal vaccine as a control. V and J are TRBV19 and TRBJ2-7; D is unresolved. Sequencing was performed on peripheral blood, taken 28 days after the second dose of the MenACWY control vaccine. The DNA of the CDR3 is TGTGCCAGTAGTAACTCCTACGAGCAGTACTTC. Translating gives CASSNSYEQYF.